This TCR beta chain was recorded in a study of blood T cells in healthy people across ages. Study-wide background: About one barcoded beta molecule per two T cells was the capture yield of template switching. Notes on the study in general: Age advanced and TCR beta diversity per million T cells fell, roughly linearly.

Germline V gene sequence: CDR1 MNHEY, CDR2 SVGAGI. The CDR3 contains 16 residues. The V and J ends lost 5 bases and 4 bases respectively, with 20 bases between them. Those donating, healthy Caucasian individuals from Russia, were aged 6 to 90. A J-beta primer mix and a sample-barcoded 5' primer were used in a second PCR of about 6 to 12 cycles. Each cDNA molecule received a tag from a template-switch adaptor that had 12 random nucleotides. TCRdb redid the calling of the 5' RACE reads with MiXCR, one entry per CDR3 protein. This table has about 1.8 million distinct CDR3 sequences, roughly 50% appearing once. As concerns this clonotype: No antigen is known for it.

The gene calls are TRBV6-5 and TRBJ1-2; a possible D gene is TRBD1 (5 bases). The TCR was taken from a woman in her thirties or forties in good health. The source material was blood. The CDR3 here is CASSTRVSSRGYGYTF. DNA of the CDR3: TGTGCCAGCAGTACCAGGGTTTCCTCTCGGGGCTATGGCTACACCTTC.